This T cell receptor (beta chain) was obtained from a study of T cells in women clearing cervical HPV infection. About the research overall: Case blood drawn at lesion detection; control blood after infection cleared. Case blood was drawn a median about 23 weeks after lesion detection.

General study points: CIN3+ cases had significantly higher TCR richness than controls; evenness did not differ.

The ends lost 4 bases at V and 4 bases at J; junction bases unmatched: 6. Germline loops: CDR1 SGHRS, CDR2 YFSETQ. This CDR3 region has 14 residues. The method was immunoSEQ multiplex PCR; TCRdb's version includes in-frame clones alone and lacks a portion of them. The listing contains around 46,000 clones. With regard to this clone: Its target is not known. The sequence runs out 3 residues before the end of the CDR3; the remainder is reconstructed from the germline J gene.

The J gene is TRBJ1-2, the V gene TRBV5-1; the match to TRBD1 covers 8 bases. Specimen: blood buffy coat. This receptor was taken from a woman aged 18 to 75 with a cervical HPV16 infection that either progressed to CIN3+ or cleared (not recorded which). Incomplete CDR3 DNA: TGCGCCAGCAGCCAGGACAGGGCGGTCTATGGC. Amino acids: CASSQDRAVYG. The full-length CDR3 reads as CASSQDRAVYGYTF.